A selection of T cell receptor beta chains follows, all from one sample in a study of neoadjuvant anti-PD-1 for oral cavity cancer. Profiled with immunoSEQ multiplex PCR; TCRdb holds only in-frame clones, not every one. The top ten hold 3% to 3.5% of the sample, which has tens of thousands of clones, around four fifths seen once. The sequencing here drew on PBMCs, taken before nivolumab (anti-PD-1) treatment. Every receptor here comes from a person aged 35-79 years with oral cavity squamous cell carcinoma. CDR3s include the opening cysteine and the closing phenylalanine or tryptophan. The order of the fields is J gene, V gene, CDR3 protein.

j_call: TRBJ1-2
v_call: TRBV6-1
cdr3_aa: CASSEVAGGHGYTF

j_call: TRBJ1-2
v_call: TRBV2
cdr3_aa: CASSESQTLGGYTF

j_call: TRBJ2-1
v_call: TRBV19
cdr3_aa: CASSIISSGSNEQFF

j_call: TRBJ2-5
v_call: TRBV11-2
cdr3_aa: CASSPSLAGEQETQYF

j_call: TRBJ1-2
v_call: TRBV19
cdr3_aa: CASTTETGGAVDGYTF

j_call: TRBJ1-5
v_call: TRBV11-2
cdr3_aa: CASSSLREPHQPQHF

j_call: TRBJ2-1
v_call: TRBV19
cdr3_aa: CASSMVAVNEQFF

j_call: TRBJ1-4
v_call: TRBV4-1
cdr3_aa: CASSQETPGREKLFF

j_call: TRBJ1-1
v_call: TRBV19
cdr3_aa: CASSKKGALGAFF

j_call: TRBJ2-5
v_call: TRBV7-2
cdr3_aa: CASSARGGMEQETQYF

j_call: TRBJ2-3
v_call: TRBV27
cdr3_aa: CASSPSGGAPDTQYF

j_call: TRBJ2-1
v_call: TRBV27
cdr3_aa: CASSNLASGTPYNEQFF

j_call: TRBJ2-5
v_call: TRBV11-2
cdr3_aa: CASSLERVQETQYF

j_call: TRBJ1-1
v_call: TRBV7-9
cdr3_aa: CASSFRGNTEAFF

j_call: TRBJ2-1
v_call: TRBV10-2
cdr3_aa: CASSESIRGPQHEQFF

j_call: TRBJ2-1
v_call: TRBV21-1
cdr3_aa: CASSMRTKGDSYNEQFF

j_call: TRBJ2-6
v_call: TRBV2
cdr3_aa: CASSATGRTGANVLTF

j_call: TRBJ2-7
v_call: TRBV28
cdr3_aa: CASSRIQGAGYEQYF

j_call: TRBJ1-4
v_call: TRBV27
cdr3_aa: CASSPQGDEKLFF

j_call: TRBJ1-5
v_call: TRBV10-2
cdr3_aa: CASGGSNSNQPQHF

j_call: TRBJ2-3
v_call: TRBV5-1
cdr3_aa: CASSFFTDTQYF

j_call: TRBJ1-1
v_call: TRBV6-6
cdr3_aa: CASSYVGVANTEAFF

j_call: TRBJ2-2
v_call: TRBV7-3
cdr3_aa: CASSLNSLAGSTGELFF

j_call: TRBJ1-2
v_call: TRBV5-1
cdr3_aa: CASSRTGDRGYGYTF

j_call: TRBJ1-4
v_call: TRBV9
cdr3_aa: CASSPTGIAEKLFF

j_call: TRBJ1-2
v_call: TRBV6-1
cdr3_aa: CASSSTGTNYGYTF

j_call: TRBJ1-3
v_call: TRBV5-1
cdr3_aa: CASSLSVGISGNTIYF

j_call: TRBJ1-6
v_call: TRBV19
cdr3_aa: CASSTSGTGKRSPLHF

j_call: TRBJ1-6
v_call: TRBV6-6
cdr3_aa: CASSVRQGNSPLHF

j_call: TRBJ1-2
v_call: TRBV10-3
cdr3_aa: CAITEGTGYGYTF

j_call: TRBJ1-1
v_call: TRBV27
cdr3_aa: CASSQGGWNTEAFF

j_call: TRBJ1-4
v_call: TRBV5-1
cdr3_aa: CASSLQGSNEKLFF

j_call: TRBJ2-3
v_call: TRBV6-1
cdr3_aa: CASSWRYTDTQYF

j_call: TRBJ1-1
v_call: TRBV10-3
cdr3_aa: CAISLDSMNTEAFF

j_call: TRBJ2-5
v_call: TRBV4-2
cdr3_aa: CASSRTKLAGASKQETQYF

j_call: TRBJ2-2
v_call: TRBV28
cdr3_aa: CASTLTGELFF

j_call: TRBJ1-1
v_call: TRBV4-1
cdr3_aa: CASSQVFVGTNTEAFF

j_call: TRBJ1-2
v_call: TRBV13
cdr3_aa: CASSLGTEYYYGYTF

j_call: TRBJ2-2
v_call: TRBV14
cdr3_aa: CASSQDPPGQAGATGELFF

j_call: TRBJ2-5
v_call: TRBV2
cdr3_aa: CASSVQKETQYF

j_call: TRBJ2-3
v_call: TRBV10-3
cdr3_aa: CAISESGGTDTQYF

j_call: TRBJ2-7
v_call: TRBV7-2
cdr3_aa: CASTPRGPEQYF

j_call: TRBJ1-1
v_call: TRBV7-3
cdr3_aa: CASSSGGGTEAFF

j_call: TRBJ1-5
v_call: TRBV10-3
cdr3_aa: CAISEASNQPQHF

j_call: TRBJ2-7
v_call: TRBV6-5
cdr3_aa: CASSFRDRGTYEQYF

j_call: TRBJ2-5
v_call: TRBV5-1
cdr3_aa: CASSLATGVETQYF

j_call: TRBJ1-1
v_call: TRBV6-6
cdr3_aa: CASIRRTGFLNTEAFF

j_call: TRBJ2-1
v_call: TRBV11-1
cdr3_aa: CASSRRESGEQFF

j_call: TRBJ1-4
v_call: TRBV19
cdr3_aa: CASKETYGKLFF

j_call: TRBJ1-3
v_call: TRBV28
cdr3_aa: CASKETTGTGNTIYF

j_call: TRBJ2-7
v_call: TRBV29-1
cdr3_aa: CSVGLHEQYF

j_call: TRBJ2-3
v_call: TRBV2
cdr3_aa: CAGNLGGTGDTQYF

j_call: TRBJ1-2
v_call: TRBV6-1
cdr3_aa: CASSEAGGLNYGYTF

j_call: TRBJ1-6
v_call: TRBV18
cdr3_aa: CASSPGREISPLHF